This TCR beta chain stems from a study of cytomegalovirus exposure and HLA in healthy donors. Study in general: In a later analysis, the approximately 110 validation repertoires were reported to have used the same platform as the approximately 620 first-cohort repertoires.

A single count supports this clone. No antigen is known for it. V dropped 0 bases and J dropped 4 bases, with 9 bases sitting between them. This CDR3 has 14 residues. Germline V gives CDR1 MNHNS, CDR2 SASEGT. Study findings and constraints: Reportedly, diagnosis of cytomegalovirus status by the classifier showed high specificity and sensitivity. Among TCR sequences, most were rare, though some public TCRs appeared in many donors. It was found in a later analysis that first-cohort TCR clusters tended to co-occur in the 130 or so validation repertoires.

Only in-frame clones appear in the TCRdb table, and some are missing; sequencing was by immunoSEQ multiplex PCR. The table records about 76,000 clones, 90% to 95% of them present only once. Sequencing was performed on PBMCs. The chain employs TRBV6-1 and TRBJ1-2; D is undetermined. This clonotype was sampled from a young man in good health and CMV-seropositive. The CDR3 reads CASSEAHGIYGYTF. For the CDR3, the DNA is TGTGCCAGCAGTGAAGCGCACGGGATCTATGGCTACACCTTC.